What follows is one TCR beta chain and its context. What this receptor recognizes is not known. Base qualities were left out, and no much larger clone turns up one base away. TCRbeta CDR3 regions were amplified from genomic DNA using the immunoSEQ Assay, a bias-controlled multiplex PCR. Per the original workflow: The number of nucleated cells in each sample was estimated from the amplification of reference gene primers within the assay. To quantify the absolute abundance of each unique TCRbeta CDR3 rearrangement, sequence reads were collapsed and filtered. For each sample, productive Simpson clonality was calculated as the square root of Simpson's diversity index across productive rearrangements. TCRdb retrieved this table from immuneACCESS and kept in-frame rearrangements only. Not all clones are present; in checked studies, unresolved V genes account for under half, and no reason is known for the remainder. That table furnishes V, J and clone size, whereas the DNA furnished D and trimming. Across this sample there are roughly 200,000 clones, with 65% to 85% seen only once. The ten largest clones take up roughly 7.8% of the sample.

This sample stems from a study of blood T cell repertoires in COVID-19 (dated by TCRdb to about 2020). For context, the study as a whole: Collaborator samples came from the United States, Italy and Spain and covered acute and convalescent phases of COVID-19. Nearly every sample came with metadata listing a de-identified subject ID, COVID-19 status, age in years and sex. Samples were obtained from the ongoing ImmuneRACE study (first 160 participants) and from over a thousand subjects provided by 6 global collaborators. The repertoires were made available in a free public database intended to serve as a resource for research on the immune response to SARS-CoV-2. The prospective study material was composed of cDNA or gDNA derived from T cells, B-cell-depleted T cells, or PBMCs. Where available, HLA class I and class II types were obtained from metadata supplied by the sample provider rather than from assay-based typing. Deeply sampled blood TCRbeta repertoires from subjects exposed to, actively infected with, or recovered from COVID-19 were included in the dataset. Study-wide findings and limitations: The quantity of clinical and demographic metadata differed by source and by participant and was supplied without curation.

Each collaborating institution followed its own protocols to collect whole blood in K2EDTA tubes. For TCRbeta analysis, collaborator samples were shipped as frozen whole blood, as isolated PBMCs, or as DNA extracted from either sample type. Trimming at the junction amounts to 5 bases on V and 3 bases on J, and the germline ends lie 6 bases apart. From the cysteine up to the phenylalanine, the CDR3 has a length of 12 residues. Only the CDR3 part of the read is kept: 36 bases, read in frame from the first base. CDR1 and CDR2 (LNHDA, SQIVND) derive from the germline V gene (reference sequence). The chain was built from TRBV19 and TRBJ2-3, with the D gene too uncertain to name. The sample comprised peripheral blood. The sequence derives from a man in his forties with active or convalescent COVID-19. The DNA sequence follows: TGTGCCAGTAGTGAGACTACAGATACGCAGTATTTT. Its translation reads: CASSETTDTQYF.